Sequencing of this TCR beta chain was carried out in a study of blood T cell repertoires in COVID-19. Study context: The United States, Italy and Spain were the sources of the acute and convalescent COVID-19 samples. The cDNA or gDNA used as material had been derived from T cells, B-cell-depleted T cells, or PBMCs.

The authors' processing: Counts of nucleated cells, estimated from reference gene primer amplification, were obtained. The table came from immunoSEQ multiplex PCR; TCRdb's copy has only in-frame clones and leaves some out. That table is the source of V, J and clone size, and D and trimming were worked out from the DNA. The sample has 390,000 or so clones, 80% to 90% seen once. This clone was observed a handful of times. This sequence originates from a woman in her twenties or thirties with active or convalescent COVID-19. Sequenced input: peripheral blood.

CDR3 protein: CASSFVQGDTQYF. The CDR3 region has the DNA TGTGCCAGCAGTTTTGTTCAGGGGGATACGCAGTATTTT. This chain uses TRBV27 with TRBJ2-3; tentative D call: TRBD1 (6 bases). The CDR3 has 13 amino acids. Between the trimmed V and J ends, which lost 3 bases and 6 bases, there was a span of 10 bases. Per germline, CDR1 MNHEY and CDR2 SMNVEV (reference sequence).